What follows are 3 T cell receptor beta chains derived from one specimen sequenced in a study of blood T cell repertoires in COVID-19. Clones were read by immunoSEQ multiplex PCR, and TCRdb kept only the in-frame ones, dropping some. The sample has about 180,000 clones; about 88% are singletons. Sequencing was carried out using peripheral blood. The receptors stem from a young man who had recovered from COVID-19.

The gene calls are TRBV4-1 and TRBJ2-7; 7 bases agree with TRBD2. CDR3 length: 15 residues. V trimming: 3 bases; J trimming: 4 bases; junction bases outside the gene matches: 9. Germline CDR1 is MGHRA and CDR2 is YSYEKL. CDR3 in DNA: TGCGCCAGCAGCCAGGGCCCCGGGACTATTTACGAGCAGTACTTC. Its protein product is CASSQGPGTIYEQYF.

The chain links TRBV4-3 to TRBJ2-5, with D possibly matching TRBD1 (6 bases). The CDR3 is 15 residues long. CDR1 is LGHNA and CDR2 is YSLEER in the germline V gene. Trimming removed 0 bases from V and 2 bases from J, with 10 bases in between. For the CDR3, the DNA is TGCGCCAGCAGCCAAGAACGGACAGCTCAAGAGACCCAGTACTTC. Translated, it gives CASSQERTAQETQYF.

The V call is TRBV5-1, the J call TRBJ2-3; 9 bases fit TRBD2. V was clipped by 4 bases and J by 3 bases; unmatched bases: 12. Germline CDR1 SGHRS, CDR2 YFSETQ. The CDR3 consists of 17 residues. CDR3 residues: CASSPRGVAGVTDTQYF. The CDR3 coding sequence is TGCGCCAGCAGCCCGAGAGGGGTAGCGGGAGTGACAGATACGCAGTATTTT.